The T cell receptor beta chain described here comes from a study of blood T cell repertoires in COVID-19 (dated by TCRdb to 2019 to 2021). About the investigation overall: Samples from collaborators originated in the United States, Italy and Spain and spanned both the acute and convalescent phases of COVID-19. The material from the prospective study consisted of cDNA or gDNA derived from T cells, B-cell-depleted T cells, or PBMCs. The dataset comprised deeply sampled blood TCRbeta repertoires from subjects exposed to, actively infected with, or recovered from COVID-19. The repertoires were released in a freely available public database meant as a resource for research on the immune response to SARS-CoV-2. Samples came from the ongoing ImmuneRACE study (first 160 participants) plus 1,254 subjects from 6 global collaborators. Sample metadata almost always included a de-identified subject ID, COVID-19 status, age in years and sex. Where HLA class I and class II types were available, the types were taken from metadata supplied by the sample provider, not from assay-based typing. Beyond this particular receptor, the publication reports: The quantity of clinical and demographic metadata differed by source and by participant and was supplied without curation.

Concerning this clone itself: Its cognate antigen has yet to be identified. A junction end diverges from the germline sequence, so it may reflect a read error.

TCRbeta CDR3 regions were amplified from genomic DNA using the immunoSEQ Assay, a bias-controlled multiplex PCR. The source study handled its data this way. The number of nucleated cells in each sample was estimated by amplification of reference gene primers within the assay. Sequence reads were collapsed and filtered to measure the absolute abundance of every unique TCRbeta CDR3 rearrangement. For each sample, productive Simpson clonality was calculated by taking the square root of Simpson's diversity index across productive rearrangements. What TCRdb holds here is the immuneACCESS table cut down to in-frame rearrangements. Part of the clones is not present; checked against another copy, under half of the missing clones reflect an unresolved V gene, and the others are unexplained. V and J calls and clone size are given by that table; D and trimming were obtained from the DNA. This sample has over 100,000 clones in its table, and approximately 88% of those were observed once. The ten most abundant clones make up 9% to 12% of the sample.

Whole blood was collected in K2EDTA tubes by collaborating institutions according to the institutions' own protocols. For TCRbeta analysis, collaborators shipped samples in one of three forms: frozen whole blood, isolated PBMCs, or DNA extracted from either of those sample types. The germline V gene gives CDR1 as MNHEY and CDR2 as SVGAGI. The CDR3 goes from the cysteine to the phenylalanine over 12 residues. Only CDR3 DNA is held: 36 bases, read in frame from base 1. The sequence joins TRBV6-5 to TRBJ2-7; a stretch of 7 junction bases matches TRBD1. This TCR derives from a man aged 50-60 years with acute or convalescent COVID-19. The sample consisted of peripheral blood. Read as DNA, the sequence is TGTGCCAGCCAAGGGGGCTCCCACGAGCAGTACTTC. This encodes CASQGGSHEQYF.